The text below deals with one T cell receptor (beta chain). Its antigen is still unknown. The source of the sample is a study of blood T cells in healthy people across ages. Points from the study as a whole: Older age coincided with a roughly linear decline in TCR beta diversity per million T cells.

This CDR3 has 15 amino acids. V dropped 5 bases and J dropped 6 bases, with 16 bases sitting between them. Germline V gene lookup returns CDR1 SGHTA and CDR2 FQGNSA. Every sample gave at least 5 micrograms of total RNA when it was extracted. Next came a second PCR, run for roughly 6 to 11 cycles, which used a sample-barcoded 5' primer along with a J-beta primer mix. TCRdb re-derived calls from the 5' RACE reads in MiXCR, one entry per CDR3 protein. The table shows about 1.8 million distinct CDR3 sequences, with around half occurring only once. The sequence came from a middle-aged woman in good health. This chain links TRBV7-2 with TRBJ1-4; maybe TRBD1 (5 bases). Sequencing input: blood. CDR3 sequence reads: CASSPLRGFDEKLFF. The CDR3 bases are TGTGCCAGCAGCCCCTTGAGGGGATTCGATGAAAAACTGTTTTTT.